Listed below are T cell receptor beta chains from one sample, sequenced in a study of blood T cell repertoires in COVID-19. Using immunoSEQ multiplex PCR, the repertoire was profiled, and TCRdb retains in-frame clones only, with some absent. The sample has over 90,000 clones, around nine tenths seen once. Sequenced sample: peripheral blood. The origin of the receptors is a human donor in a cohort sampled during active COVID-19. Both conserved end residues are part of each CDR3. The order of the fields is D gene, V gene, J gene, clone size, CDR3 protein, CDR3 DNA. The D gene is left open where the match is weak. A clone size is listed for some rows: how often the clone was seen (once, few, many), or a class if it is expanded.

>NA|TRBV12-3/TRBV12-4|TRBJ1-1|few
CASSPVMNTEAFF
TGTGCCAGCAGTCCCGTTATGAACACTGAAGCTTTCTTT
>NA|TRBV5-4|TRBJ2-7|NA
CASSSQGFGPEQYF
TGTGCCAGCAGCTCCCAGGGGTTTGGGCCGGAGCAGTACTTC
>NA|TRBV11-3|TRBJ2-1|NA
CASSPGSNRAGQFF
TGTGCCAGCAGCCCTGGATCCAACCGGGCGGGGCAGTTCTTC
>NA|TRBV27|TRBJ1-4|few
CASSFGRANEKLFF
TGTGCCAGCAGTTTTGGCAGGGCGAATGAAAAACTGTTTTTT
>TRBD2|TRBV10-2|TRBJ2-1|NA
CASRVAAGGYNEQFF
TGCGCCAGCAGAGTAGCCGCGGGAGGTTACAATGAGCAGTTCTTC
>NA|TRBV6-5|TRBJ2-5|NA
CASGFVWTQETQYF
TGTGCCAGCGGGTTTGTATGGACTCAAGAGACCCAGTACTTC
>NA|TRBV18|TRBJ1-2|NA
CASSRDGGYGYTF
TGTGCCAGCTCTCGGGACGGGGGCTATGGCTACACCTTC
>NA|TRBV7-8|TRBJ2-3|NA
CASSKRPQRGTDTQYF
TGTGCCAGCAGCAAACGACCGCAGAGGGGGACAGATACGCAGTATTTT
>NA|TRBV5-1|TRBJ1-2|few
CASSLAYSIEGYGYTF
TGCGCCAGCAGCTTGGCCTACTCCATTGAGGGATATGGCTACACCTTC
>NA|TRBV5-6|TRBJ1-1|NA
CASSLVQGDTEAFF
TGTGCCAGCAGCTTGGTACAGGGCGACACTGAAGCTTTCTTT
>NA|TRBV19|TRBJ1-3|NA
CASSIRKTFSGNTIYF
TGTGCCAGTAGTATACGTAAGACATTCTCTGGAAACACCATATATTTT
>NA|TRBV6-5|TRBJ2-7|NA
CASRRGGYEQYF
TGTGCCAGCAGGAGGGGGGGCTACGAGCAGTACTTC
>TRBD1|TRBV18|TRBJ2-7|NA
CASSPGTDYEQYF
TGTGCCAGCTCACCAGGGACAGACTACGAGCAGTACTTC
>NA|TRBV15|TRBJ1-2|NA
CATSRALGLDYGYTF
TGTGCCACCAGCAGAGCTTTGGGCTTGGACTATGGCTACACCTTC
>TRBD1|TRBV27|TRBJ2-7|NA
CASSWDRDRGKILRGYEQYF
TGTGCCAGCAGTTGGGACCGGGACAGGGGGAAGATACTAAGGGGGTACGAGCAGTACTTC
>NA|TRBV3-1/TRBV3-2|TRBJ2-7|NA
CASSQDLASATYEQYF
TGTGCCAGCAGCCAAGACTTGGCTAGCGCTACCTACGAGCAGTACTTC
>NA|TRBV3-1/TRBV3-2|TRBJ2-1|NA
CASSQESSGYSSYNEQFF
TGTGCCAGCAGCCAAGAATCAAGCGGGTACAGCTCCTACAATGAGCAGTTCTTC
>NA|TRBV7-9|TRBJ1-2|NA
CASSRTGYGYTF
TGTGCCAGCAGTAGAACAGGGTATGGCTACACCTTC
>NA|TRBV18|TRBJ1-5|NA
CASSRSQGSNQPQHF
TGTGCCAGCTCACGCTCGCAGGGTAGCAATCAGCCCCAGCATTTT
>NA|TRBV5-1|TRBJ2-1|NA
CASSLGAVRGNNEQFF
TGCGCCAGCAGCTTGGGGGCTGTCCGGGGGAACAATGAGCAGTTCTTC
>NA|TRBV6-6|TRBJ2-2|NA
CAGSTGMVGELFF
TGTGCCGGTTCGACGGGGATGGTGGGGGAGCTGTTTTTT
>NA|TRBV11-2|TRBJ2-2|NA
CASSANLLEAGELFF
TGTGCCAGCAGCGCGAACCTTTTAGAGGCCGGGGAGCTGTTTTTT
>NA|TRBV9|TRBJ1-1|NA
CASSPLSGADTEAFF
TGTGCCAGCAGCCCTTTATCAGGGGCGGACACTGAAGCTTTCTTT
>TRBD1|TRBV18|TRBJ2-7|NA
CASSRSRDRAEVEQYF
TGTGCCAGCTCACGCAGCCGGGACAGGGCGGAAGTCGAGCAGTACTTC
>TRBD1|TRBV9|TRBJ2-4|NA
CASSPGQGPTLQYF
TGTGCCAGCAGCCCCGGACAGGGGCCCACCCTTCAGTACTTC
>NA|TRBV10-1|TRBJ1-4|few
CASSQANEKLFF
TGCGCCAGCAGCCAGGCTAATGAAAAACTGTTTTTT
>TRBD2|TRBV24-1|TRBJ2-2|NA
CATSAGVLAGVTGELFF
TGTGCCACCAGTGCGGGGGTACTAGCGGGGGTCACCGGGGAGCTGTTTTTT
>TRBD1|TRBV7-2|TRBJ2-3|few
CASSRDSSTDTQYF
TGTGCCAGCAGCCGGGACAGTAGCACAGATACGCAGTATTTT
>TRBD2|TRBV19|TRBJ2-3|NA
CASSIGGGTDTQYF
TGTGCCAGTAGTATCGGGGGGGGGACCGATACGCAGTATTTT
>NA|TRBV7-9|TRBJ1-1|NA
CASSFRGMNTEAFF
TGTGCCAGCAGCTTCAGGGGCATGAACACTGAAGCTTTCTTT
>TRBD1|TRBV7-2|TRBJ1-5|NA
CASRGTGGNNQPQHF
TGTGCCAGCAGGGGGACAGGGGGGAACAATCAGCCCCAGCATTTT
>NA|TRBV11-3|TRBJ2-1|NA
CASSLEPGTYNEQFF
TGTGCCAGCAGTTTAGAGCCGGGAACGTACAATGAGCAGTTCTTC
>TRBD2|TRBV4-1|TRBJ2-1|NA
CASSKEAGGGSYNEQFF
TGCGCCAGCAGTAAGGAAGCGGGGGGCGGGTCCTACAATGAGCAGTTCTTC
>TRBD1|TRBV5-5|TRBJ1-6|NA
CASSLAGQLTGVGSPLHF
TGTGCCAGCAGCTTGGCCGGCCAACTCACAGGGGTGGGGTCACCCCTCCACTTT
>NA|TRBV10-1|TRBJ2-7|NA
CASSGGQAGTYEQYF
TGCGCCAGCAGTGGGGGACAAGCGGGAACCTACGAGCAGTACTTC
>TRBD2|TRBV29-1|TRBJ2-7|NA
CSAGRTSVNYEQYF
TGCAGCGCCGGACGGACTAGCGTCAACTACGAGCAGTACTTC
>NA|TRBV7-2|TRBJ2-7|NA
CASSPRPGVHEQYF
TGTGCCAGCAGCCCCCGGCCGGGGGTCCACGAGCAGTACTTC
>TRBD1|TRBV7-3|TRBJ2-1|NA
CASSLTPGGGYEQFF
TGTGCCAGCAGCTTAACCCCAGGGGGCGGTTATGAGCAGTTCTTC
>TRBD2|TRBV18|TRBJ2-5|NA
CASSRLADKETQYF
TGTGCCAGCTCACGACTAGCGGATAAAGAGACCCAGTACTTC
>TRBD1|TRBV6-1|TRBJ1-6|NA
CASSDRQGESPLHF
TGTGCCAGCAGTGACCGACAGGGGGAATCACCCCTCCACTTT
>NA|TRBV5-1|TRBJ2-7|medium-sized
CASRALSYEQYF
TGCGCCAGCAGGGCATTATCCTACGAGCAGTACTTC
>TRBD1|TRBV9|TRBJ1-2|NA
CASRSLQGAHGYTF
TGTGCCAGCAGGTCCTTACAGGGGGCCCATGGCTACACCTTC
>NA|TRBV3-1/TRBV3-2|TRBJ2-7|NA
CASSLHYEQYF
TGTGCCAGCAGCCTCCACTACGAGCAGTACTTC
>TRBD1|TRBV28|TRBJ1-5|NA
CASRTGVHQPQHF
TGTGCCAGCCGGACAGGGGTTCATCAGCCCCAGCATTTT
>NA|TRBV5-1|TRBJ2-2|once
CASSFGTITGELFF
TGCGCCAGCAGCTTTGGCACCATCACCGGGGAGCTGTTTTTT
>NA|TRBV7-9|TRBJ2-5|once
CASSRRGLQGFRETQYF
TGTGCCAGCAGCCGCCGGGGCCTCCAGGGGTTTCGAGAGACCCAGTACTTC
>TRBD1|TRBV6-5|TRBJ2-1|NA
CASSSGTGSYNEQFF
TGTGCCAGCAGCTCCGGGACAGGGAGCTACAATGAGCAGTTCTTC